Listed below are T cell receptor beta chains from one sample, sequenced in a study of control samples from healthy donors and cancer patients. Sequencing was performed with immunoSEQ multiplex PCR; in TCRdb, only in-frame clones are kept and a portion is missing. The data hold fewer than 120,000 clones, with around nine tenths observed a single time. Sequencing was done on a sample of PBMCs. Source of these receptors: an older woman with lung cancer. Both conserved end residues are part of each CDR3. The D gene is left open where the match is weak. Where a row states a size, it is once, few, many or the class of an expanded clone; other rows omit it.

V	D	size	J	CDR3	DNA
TRBV5-1	.	.	TRBJ1-1	CASSLQAGIALNTEAFF	TGCGCCAGCAGCTTGCAGGCGGGGATCGCCTTGAACACTGAAGCTTTCTTT
TRBV4-2	.	.	TRBJ1-4	CAGSQGIRVANEKLFF	TGTGCCGGCAGCCAAGGAATCAGGGTCGCTAATGAAAAACTGTTTTTT
TRBV2	.	once	TRBJ1-1	CASTLQGYTEAFF	TGTGCCAGCACCCTTCAGGGGTACACTGAAGCTTTCTTT
TRBV7-2	TRBD2	.	TRBJ2-1	CASSLGASGGANEQFF	TGTGCCAGCAGCTTAGGTGCTAGCGGGGGGGCTAATGAGCAGTTCTTC
TRBV7-9	TRBD1	.	TRBJ2-3	CASSVGNTGGQYF	TGTGCCAGCAGCGTCGGGAACACAGGGGGGCAGTATTTT
TRBV30	.	.	TRBJ1-1	CAWSEELNTEAFF	TGTGCCTGGAGTGAGGAGCTCAACACTGAAGCTTTCTTT
TRBV30	.	once	TRBJ1-1	CAWRRRTAVREAFF	TGTGCCTGGAGGAGGCGGACAGCGGTCCGTGAAGCTTTCTTT
TRBV5-4	.	.	TRBJ1-6	CASSSAGAGDSPLHF	TGTGCCAGCAGCTCTGCCGGCGCAGGAGACTCACCCCTCCACTTT
TRBV18	TRBD2	.	TRBJ2-1	CASSPETSFSYNEQFF	TGTGCCAGCTCACCGGAGACTAGCTTTTCCTACAATGAGCAGTTCTTC
TRBV7-8	TRBD1	.	TRBJ2-2	CASSYGTGGLGAGELFF	TGTGCCAGCAGCTATGGGACAGGGGGCCTTGGGGCCGGGGAGCTGTTTTTT
TRBV5-4	TRBD1	once	TRBJ2-7	CASSSGQGGRNYEQYF	TGTGCCAGCAGCTCGGGACAGGGCGGTAGGAATTACGAGCAGTACTTC
TRBV27	.	.	TRBJ1-1	CASSDRGTEAFF	TGTGCCAGCTCTGACCGGGGGACTGAAGCTTTCTTT
TRBV27	.	.	TRBJ2-7	CASSKNYEQYF	TGTGCCAGCAGTAAAAACTACGAGCAGTACTTC
TRBV19	.	.	TRBJ1-4	CASSIAARFNEKLFF	TGTGCCAGTAGTATAGCGGCCCGGTTTAATGAAAAACTGTTTTTT
TRBV28	.	.	TRBJ1-6	CASSNLSPPLHF	TGTGCCAGCAGTAATCTATCCCCACCCCTCCACTTT
TRBV23-1	.	.	TRBJ1-5	CASRPGPATLDQPQHF	TGCGCCAGCCGACCCGGGCCAGCAACATTGGATCAGCCCCAGCATTTT
TRBV5-8	TRBD1	.	TRBJ1-2	CASSWETGAAYGYTF	TGTGCCAGCAGCTGGGAGACAGGGGCGGCCTATGGCTACACCTTC
TRBV2	.	.	TRBJ1-2	CASSPGRWEGYTF	TGTGCCAGCAGTCCGGGCCGTTGGGAGGGCTACACCTTC
TRBV6-1	.	once	TRBJ2-6	CASSEWYTGANVLTF	TGTGCCAGCAGTGAATGGTATACTGGGGCCAACGTCCTGACTTTC
TRBV6-5	.	.	TRBJ1-5	CASSYITNQPQHF	TGTGCCAGCAGTTACATCACCAATCAGCCCCAGCATTTT
TRBV12-3/TRBV12-4	.	.	TRBJ1-4	CASSSRVRSLFF	TGTGCCAGCAGTTCTAGGGTCCGCTCCCTGTTTTTT
TRBV24-1	TRBD1	.	TRBJ2-2	CATKGGTGLGGELFF	TGTGCCACGAAAGGCGGGACAGGGTTGGGCGGGGAGCTGTTTTTT
TRBV4-1	.	once	TRBJ2-7	CASSQDRGRAGRVEQYF	TGCGCCAGCAGCCAAGATCGGGGGAGAGCAGGTCGGGTCGAGCAGTACTTC
TRBV7-9	.	.	TRBJ2-2	CASSFRSTGELFF	TGTGCCAGCAGCTTTCGAAGCACCGGGGAGCTGTTTTTT
TRBV19	.	once	TRBJ1-4	CASSISGTSPANEKLFF	TGTGCCAGTAGTATTTCGGGTACCTCTCCGGCTAATGAAAAACTGTTTTTT
TRBV14	TRBD1	once	TRBJ2-7	CASSQGQGLRKSEQYF	TGTGCCAGCAGCCAGGGACAGGGGCTCAGGAAGTCCGAGCAGTACTTC
TRBV3-1/TRBV3-2	.	.	TRBJ2-3	CASSRWGGTGRTDTQYF	TGTGCCAGCAGCCGATGGGGAGGGACAGGACGGACAGATACGCAGTATTTT
TRBV4-1	.	.	TRBJ2-1	CASSRLDIVSYNEQFF	TGCGCCAGCAGCCGATTGGACATCGTCTCCTACAATGAGCAGTTCTTC